This T cell receptor (beta chain) was captured by sequencing in a study of cytomegalovirus exposure and HLA in healthy donors. General study findings and limits: Rare TCR sequences dominated, though some public TCRs recurred in many donors.

Assay: immunoSEQ multiplex PCR; the TCRdb copy retains only in-frame clones and omits some. The sample gives 250,000 to 400,000 clones, roughly nine tenths of which show up once; approximately 1% is in the top ten. Concerning this clone itself: Its specificity is not known.

V lost 4 bases, J lost 2 bases, and 6 bases stayed unmatched. The germline gives CDR1 MNHEY, CDR2 SMNVEV (reference sequence). CDR3 length: 15 residues. The material sequenced was PBMCs. This chain joins TRBV27 and TRBJ1-1; 8 positions agree with TRBD1. The TCR was taken from a woman aged 25 to 45 in good health and CMV-seropositive. CDR3 sequence (DNA): TGTGCCAGCAGTTCCGGGGACAGGCCTAACACTGAAGCTTTCTTT. This gives the protein CASSSGDRPNTEAFF.